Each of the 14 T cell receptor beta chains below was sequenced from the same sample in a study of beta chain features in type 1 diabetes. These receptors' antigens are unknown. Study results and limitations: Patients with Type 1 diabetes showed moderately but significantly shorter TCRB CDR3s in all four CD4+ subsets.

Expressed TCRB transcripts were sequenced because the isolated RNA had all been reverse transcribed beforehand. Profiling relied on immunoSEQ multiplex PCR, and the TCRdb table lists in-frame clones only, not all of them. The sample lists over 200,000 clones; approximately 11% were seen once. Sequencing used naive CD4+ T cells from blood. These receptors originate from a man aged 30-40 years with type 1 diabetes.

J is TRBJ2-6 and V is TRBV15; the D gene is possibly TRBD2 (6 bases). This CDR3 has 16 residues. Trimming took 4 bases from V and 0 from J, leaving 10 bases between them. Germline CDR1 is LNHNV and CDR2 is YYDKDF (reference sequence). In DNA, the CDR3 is TGTGCCACCAGCACGGGGGTTGACTCTGGGGCCAACGTCCTGACTTTC. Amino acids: CATSTGVDSGANVLTF.

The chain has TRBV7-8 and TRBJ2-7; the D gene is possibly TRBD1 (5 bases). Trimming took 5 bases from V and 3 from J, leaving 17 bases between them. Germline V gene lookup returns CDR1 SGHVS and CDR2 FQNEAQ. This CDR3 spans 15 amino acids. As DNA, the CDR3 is TGTGCCAGCAGCGCTAGGGTGGTGGACAACTACGAGCAGTACTTC. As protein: CASSARVVDNYEQYF.

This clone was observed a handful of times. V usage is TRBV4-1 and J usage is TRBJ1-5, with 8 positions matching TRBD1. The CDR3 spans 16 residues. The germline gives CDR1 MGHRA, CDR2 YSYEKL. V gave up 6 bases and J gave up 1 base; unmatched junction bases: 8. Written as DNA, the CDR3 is TGCGCCAGCAGGATAGGACAGGGTCCGAGCAATCAGCCCCAGCATTTT. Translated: CASRIGQGPSNQPQHF.

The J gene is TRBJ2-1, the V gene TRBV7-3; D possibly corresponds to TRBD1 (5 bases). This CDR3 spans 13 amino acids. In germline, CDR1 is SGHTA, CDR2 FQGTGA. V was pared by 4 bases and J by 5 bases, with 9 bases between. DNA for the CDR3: TGTGCCAGCAGCTCATCGACAGACAATGAGCAGTTCTTC. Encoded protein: CASSSSTDNEQFF.

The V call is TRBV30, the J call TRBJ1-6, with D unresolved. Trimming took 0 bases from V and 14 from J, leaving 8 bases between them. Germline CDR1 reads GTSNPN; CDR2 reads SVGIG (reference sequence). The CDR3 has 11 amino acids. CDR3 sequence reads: CAWSVLLALHF. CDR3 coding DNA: TGTGCCTGGAGTGTACTCCTAGCCCTCCACTTT.

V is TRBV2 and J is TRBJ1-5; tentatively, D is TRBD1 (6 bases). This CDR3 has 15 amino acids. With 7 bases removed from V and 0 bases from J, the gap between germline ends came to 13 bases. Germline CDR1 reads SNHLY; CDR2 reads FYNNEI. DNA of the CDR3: TGTGCCAGCAAGAAGGGGGACAATAGCAATCAGCCCCAGCATTTT. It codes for CASKKGDNSNQPQHF.

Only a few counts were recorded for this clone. The CDR3 DNA follows: TGTGCCAGCTCACCAGGAGGCTCCCAAGCGAGTTTCTTT. This gives the protein CASSPGGSQASFF. The chain employs TRBV18 and TRBJ1-1; D remains ambiguous. V was shortened by 2 bases and J by 13 bases, with 17 bases between the two germline ends. The CDR3 runs 13 residues. Germline loops: CDR1 KGHSH, CDR2 LQKENI.

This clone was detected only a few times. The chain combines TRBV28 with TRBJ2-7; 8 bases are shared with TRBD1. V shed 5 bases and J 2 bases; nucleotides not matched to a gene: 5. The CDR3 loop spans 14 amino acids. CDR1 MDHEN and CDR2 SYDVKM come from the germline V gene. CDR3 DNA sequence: TGTGCCAGCAGTACCCCGGGACAGGCCTACGAGCAGTACTTC. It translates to CASSTPGQAYEQYF.

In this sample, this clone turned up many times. Here the CDR3 DNA reads TGTGCCAGCAGGGAGTCCTACGAGCAGTACTTC. This gives the protein CASRESYEQYF. This chain uses TRBV21-1 with TRBJ2-7; no DNA check was done on the table's D call, TRBD2. TRBV21-1 is designated a pseudogene. The CDR3 has 11 amino acids.

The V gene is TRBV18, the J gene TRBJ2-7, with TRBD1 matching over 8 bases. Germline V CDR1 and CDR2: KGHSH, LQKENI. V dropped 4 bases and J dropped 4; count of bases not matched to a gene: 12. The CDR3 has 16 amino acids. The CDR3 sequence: CASSRGWGTGTYEQYF. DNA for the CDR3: TGTGCCAGCTCACGGGGTTGGGGGACAGGAACTTACGAGCAGTACTTC.

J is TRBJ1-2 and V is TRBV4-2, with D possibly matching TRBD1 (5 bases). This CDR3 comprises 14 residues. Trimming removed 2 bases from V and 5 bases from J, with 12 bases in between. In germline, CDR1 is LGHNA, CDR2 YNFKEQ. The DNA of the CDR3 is TGTGCCAGCAGCCAACCGAACAGGCCTTATGGCTACACCTTC. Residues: CASSQPNRPYGYTF.

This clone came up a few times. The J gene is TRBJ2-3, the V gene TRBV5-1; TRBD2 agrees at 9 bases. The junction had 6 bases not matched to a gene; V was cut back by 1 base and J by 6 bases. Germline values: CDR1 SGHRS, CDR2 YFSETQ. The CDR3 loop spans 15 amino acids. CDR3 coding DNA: TGCGCCAGCAGCTTGATGCGGGGGGGCCAGGATACGCAGTATTTT. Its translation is CASSLMRGGQDTQYF.

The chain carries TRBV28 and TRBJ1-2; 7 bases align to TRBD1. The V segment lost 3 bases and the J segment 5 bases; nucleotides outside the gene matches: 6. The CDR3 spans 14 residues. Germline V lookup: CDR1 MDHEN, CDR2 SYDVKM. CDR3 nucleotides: TGTGCCAGCAGTTTGATGACAGGGAAATATGGCTACACCTTC. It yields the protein CASSLMTGKYGYTF.

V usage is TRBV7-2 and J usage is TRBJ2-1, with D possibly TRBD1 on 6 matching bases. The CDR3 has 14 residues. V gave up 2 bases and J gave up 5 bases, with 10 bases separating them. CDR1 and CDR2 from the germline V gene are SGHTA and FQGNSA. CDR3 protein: CASSLTGFHNEQFF. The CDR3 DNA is TGTGCCAGCAGCTTAACAGGGTTTCACAATGAGCAGTTCTTC.